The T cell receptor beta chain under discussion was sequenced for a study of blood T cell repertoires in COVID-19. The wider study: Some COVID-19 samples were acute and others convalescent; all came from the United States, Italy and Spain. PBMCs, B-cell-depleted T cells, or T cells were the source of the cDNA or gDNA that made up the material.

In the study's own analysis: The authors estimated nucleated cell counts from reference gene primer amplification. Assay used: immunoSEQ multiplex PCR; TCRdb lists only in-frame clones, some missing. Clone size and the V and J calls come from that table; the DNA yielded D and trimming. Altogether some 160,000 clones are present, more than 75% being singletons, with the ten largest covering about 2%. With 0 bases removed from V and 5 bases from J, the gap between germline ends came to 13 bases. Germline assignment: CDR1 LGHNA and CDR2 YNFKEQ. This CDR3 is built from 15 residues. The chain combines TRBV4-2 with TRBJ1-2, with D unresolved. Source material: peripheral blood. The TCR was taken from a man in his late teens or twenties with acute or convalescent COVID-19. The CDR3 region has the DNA TGTGCCAGCAGCCAAGATAAGACGCAGGTTTATGGCTACACCTTC. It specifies CASSQDKTQVYGYTF.